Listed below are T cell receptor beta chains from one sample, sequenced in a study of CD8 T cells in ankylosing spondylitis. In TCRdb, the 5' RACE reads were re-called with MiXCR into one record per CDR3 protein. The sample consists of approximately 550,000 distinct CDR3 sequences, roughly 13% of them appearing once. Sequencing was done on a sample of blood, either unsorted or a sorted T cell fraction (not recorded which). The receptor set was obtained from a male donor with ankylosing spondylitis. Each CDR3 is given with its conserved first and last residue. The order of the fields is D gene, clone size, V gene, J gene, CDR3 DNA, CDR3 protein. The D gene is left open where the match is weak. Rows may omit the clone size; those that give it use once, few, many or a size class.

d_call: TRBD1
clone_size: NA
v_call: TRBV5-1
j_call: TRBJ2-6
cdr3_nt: TGCGCCAGCAGTCACCCCGGGACAGTCTCTGGGGCCAACGTCCTGACTTTC
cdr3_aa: CASSHPGTVSGANVLTF

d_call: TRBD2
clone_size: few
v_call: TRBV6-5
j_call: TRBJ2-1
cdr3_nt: TGTGCCAGCAGTTTAGGACTAGCGGGATCCGATGAGCAGTTCTTC
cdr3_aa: CASSLGLAGSDEQFF

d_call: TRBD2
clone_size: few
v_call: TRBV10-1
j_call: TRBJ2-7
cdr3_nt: TGCGCCAGCGGGAGGGTTGAAGAGCAGTACTTC
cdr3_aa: CASGRVEEQYF

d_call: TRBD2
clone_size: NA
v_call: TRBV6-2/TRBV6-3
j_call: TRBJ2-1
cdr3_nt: TGTGCCAGCAGCTCTGGACTAGCGGAGATCTACAATGAGCAGTTCTTC
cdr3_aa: CASSSGLAEIYNEQFF

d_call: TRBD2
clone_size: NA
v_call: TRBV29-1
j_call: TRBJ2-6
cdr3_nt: TGCAGCGTTGAAGGGATTTCCGGGAGGGGCTCTGGGGCCAACGTCCTGACTTTC
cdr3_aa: CSVEGISGRGSGANVLTF

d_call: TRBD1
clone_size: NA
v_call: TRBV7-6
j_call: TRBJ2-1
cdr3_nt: TGTGCCAGCAGCCCGGACAGGGACAATGAGCAGTTCTTC
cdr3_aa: CASSPDRDNEQFF

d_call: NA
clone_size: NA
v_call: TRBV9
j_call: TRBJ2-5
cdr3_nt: TGTGCCAGCAGCCCGTCGGGGTACCAAGAGACCCAGTACTTC
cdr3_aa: CASSPSGYQETQYF

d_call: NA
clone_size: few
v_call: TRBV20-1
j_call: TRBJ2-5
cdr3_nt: TGCAGTGCTCTCAGTGCGTACCAAGAGACCCAGTACTTC
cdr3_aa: CSALSAYQETQYF

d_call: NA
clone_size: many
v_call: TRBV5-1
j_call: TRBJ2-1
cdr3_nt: TGCGCCAGCAGCTTGGGGCAGACCAACCCCAATGAGCAGTTCTTC
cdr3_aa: CASSLGQTNPNEQFF

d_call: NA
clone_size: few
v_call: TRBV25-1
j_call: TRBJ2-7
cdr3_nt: TGTGCCAGCAGTTCGACTCTAACAGGAGGATATTACTACGAGCAGTACTTC
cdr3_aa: CASSSTLTGGYYYEQYF